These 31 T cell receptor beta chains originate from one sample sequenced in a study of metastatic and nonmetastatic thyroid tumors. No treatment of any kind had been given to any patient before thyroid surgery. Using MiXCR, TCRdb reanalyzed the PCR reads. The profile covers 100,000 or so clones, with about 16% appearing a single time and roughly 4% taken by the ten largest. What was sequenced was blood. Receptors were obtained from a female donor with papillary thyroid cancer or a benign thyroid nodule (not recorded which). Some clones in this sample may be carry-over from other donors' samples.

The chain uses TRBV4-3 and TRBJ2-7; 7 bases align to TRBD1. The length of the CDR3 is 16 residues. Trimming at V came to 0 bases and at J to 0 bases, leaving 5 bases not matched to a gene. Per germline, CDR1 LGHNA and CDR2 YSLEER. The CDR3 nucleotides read TGCGCCAGCAGCCAAGATGTTGGGACAGCCTCCTACGAGCAGTACTTC. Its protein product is CASSQDVGTASYEQYF.

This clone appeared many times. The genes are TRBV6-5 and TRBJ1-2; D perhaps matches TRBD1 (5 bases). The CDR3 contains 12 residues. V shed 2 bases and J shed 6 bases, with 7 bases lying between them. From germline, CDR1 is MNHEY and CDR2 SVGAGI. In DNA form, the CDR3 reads TGTGCCAGCAGTTACACGGGGGATGGCTACACCTTC. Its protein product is CASSYTGDGYTF.

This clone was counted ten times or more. The CDR3 nucleotides read TGCAGCGTGTTTAGGAGCTCCTACGAGCAGTACTTC. Translation: CSVFRSSYEQYF. The chain recombines TRBV29-1 with TRBJ2-7; no reliable D call. Germline V gene sequence: CDR1 SQVTM, CDR2 ANQGSEA. Deletions cut 6 bases from V and 0 bases from J, with 9 bases between. The CDR3 length is 12 residues.

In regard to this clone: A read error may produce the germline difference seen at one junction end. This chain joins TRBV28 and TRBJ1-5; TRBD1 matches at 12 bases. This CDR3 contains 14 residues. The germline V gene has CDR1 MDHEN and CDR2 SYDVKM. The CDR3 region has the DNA TGTGCCAGCAGGGGACAGGGGGCCAGACAGACCCAGAATTTT. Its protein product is CASRGQGARQTQNF.

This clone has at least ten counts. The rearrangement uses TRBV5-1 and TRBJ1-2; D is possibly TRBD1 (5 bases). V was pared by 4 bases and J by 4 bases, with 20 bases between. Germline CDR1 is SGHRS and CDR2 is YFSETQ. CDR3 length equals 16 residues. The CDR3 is CASSPTDRLHFYGYTF. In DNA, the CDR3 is TGCGCCAGCAGCCCCACCGACAGACTCCACTTCTATGGCTACACCTTC.

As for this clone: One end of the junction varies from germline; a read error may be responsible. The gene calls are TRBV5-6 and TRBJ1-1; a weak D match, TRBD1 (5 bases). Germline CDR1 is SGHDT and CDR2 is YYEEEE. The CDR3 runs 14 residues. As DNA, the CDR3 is TGTGCCAGCATCTTGGGGGTTTCGAACACTGAAGCTTTCTTT. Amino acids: CASILGVSNTEAFF. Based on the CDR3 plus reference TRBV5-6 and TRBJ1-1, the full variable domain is DAGVTQSPTHLIKTRGQQVTLRCSPKSGHDTVSWYQQALGQGPQFIFQYYEEEERQRGNFPDRFSGHQFPNYSSELNVNALLLGDSALYLCASILGVSNTEAFFGQGTRLTVV.

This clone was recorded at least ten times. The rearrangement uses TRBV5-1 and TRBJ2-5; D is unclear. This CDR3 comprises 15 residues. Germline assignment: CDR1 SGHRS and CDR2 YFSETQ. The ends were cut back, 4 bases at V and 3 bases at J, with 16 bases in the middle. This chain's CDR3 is CASSPGPRVEETQYF. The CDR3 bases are TGCGCCAGCAGCCCCGGGCCAAGAGTAGAAGAGACCCAGTACTTC.

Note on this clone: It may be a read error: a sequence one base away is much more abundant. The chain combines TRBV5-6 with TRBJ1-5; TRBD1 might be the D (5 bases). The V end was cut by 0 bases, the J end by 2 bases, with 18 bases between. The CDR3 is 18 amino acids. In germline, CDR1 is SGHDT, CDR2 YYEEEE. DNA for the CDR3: TGTGCCAGCAGCTTGGGGGACCGGGGAAGCAGGGGCAATCAGCCCCAGCATTTT. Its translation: CASSLGDRGSRGNQPQHF.

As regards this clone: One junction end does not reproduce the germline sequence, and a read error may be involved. Here the CDR3 DNA reads TGTGCCGGCAGCGTAGAAAGTGGGACTTTGACAGATACGAAGTATTTT. Its translation: CAGSVESGTLTDTKYF. The chain links TRBV9 to TRBJ2-3; D might be TRBD2 (6 bases). This CDR3 has 16 amino acids. CDR1 and CDR2 (germline): SGDLS, YYNGEE.

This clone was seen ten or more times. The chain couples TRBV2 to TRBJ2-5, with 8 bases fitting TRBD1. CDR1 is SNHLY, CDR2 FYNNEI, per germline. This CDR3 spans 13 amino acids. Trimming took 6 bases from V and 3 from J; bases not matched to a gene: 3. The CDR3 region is CASSADREETQYF. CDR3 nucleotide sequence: TGTGCCAGCAGCGCGGACAGGGAAGAGACCCAGTACTTC.

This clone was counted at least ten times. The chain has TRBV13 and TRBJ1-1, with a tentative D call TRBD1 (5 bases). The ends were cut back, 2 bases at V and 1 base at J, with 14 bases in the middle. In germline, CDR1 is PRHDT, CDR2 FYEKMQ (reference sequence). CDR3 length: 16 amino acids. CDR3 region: CASSLRVGGENTEAFF. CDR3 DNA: TGTGCCAGCAGCTTAAGAGTCGGGGGAGAGAACACTGAAGCTTTCTTT.

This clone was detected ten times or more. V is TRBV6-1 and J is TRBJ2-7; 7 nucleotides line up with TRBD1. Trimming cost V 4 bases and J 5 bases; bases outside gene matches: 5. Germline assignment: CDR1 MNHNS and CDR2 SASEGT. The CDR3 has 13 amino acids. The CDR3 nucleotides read TGTGCCAGCAGTGCAAAAGGGGGCGACGAGCAGTACTTC. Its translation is CASSAKGGDEQYF.

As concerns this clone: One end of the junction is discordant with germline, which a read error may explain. The CDR3, as DNA: TGTGCCAGCAGGGCCCGGGACAGGGTAAGAGGCAGTGTAAGCTCACCCATCCACTTT. Its protein product is CASRARDRVRGSVSSPIHF. The rearrangement joins TRBV6-7 to TRBJ1-6; 9 bases line up with TRBD1. Being an ORF, TRBV6-7 has a function that is uncertain. The CDR3 runs to 19 residues.

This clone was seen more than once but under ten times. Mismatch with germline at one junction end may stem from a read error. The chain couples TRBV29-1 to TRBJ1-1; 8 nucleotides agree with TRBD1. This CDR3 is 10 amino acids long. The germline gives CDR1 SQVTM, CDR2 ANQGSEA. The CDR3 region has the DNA TGCAGCCTTGAGGACAGGGCAGCTTCCTTT. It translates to CSLEDRAASF.

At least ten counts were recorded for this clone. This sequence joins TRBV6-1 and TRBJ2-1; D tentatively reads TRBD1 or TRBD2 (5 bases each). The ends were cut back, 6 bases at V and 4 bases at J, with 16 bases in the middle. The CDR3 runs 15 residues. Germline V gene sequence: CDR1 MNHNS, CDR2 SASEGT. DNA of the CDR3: TGTGCCAGCAGGACAGACAGAGGGGAATACAATGAGCAGTTCTTC. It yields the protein CASRTDRGEYNEQFF.

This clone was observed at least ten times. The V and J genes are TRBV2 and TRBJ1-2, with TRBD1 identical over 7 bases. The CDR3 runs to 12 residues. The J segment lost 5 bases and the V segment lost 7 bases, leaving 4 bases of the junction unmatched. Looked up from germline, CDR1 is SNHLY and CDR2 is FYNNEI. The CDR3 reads CASKGQIYGYTF. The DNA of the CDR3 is TGTGCCAGCAAGGGACAGATTTATGGCTACACCTTC.

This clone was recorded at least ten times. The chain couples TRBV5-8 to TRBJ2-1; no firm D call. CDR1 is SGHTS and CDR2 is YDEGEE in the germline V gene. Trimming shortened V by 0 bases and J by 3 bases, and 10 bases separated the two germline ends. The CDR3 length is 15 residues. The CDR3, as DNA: TGTGCCAGCAGCTTGGATAGGGCAGACTACAATGAGCAGTTCTTC. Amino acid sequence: CASSLDRADYNEQFF.

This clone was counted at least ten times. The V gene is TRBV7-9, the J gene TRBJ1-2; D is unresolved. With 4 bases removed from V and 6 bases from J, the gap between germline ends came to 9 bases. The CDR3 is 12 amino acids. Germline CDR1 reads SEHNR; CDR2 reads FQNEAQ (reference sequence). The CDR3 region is CASSSAPHGYTF. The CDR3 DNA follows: TGTGCCAGCAGCTCCGCTCCCCATGGCTACACCTTC.

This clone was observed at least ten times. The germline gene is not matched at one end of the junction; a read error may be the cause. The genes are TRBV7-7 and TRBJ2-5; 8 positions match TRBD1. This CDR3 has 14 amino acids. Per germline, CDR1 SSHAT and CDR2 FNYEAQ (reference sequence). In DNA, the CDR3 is TGTGCTAGCAGCCTACAGGGGGGCCAAGAGACCCAGTACTTC. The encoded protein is CASSLQGGQETQYF.

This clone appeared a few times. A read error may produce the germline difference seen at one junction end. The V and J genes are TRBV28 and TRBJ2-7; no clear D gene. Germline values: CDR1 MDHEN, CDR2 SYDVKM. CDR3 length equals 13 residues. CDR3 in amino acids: CASSRQEPYEKYF. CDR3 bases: TGTGCCAGCAGTCGTCAGGAACCCTACGAGAAGTACTTC.

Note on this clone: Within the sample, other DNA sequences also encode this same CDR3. CDR3 DNA sequence: TGTGCCAGCACCCCAGGAGGGGGGCGTGGGAGCACTGAAGCTTTCTTT. Its protein product is CASTPGGGRGSTEAFF. The chain joins TRBV6-1 to TRBJ1-1; tentative D call: TRBD1 (6 bases). This CDR3 is built from 16 residues. In germline, CDR1 is MNHNS, CDR2 SASEGT. V was cut by 7 bases and J by 4 bases, with 22 bases left in between.

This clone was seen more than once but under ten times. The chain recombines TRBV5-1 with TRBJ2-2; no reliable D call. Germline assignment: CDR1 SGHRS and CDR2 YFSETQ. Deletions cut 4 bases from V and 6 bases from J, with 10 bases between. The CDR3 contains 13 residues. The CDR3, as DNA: TGCGCCAGCAGCCAGACATATCCCGGGGAGCTGTTTTTT. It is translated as CASSQTYPGELFF.

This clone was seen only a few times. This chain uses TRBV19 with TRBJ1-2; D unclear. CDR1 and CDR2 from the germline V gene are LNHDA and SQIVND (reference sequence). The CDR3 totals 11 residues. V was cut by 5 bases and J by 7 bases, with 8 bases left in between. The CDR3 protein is CASSLGPGYTF. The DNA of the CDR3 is TGTGCCAGTAGTCTAGGCCCTGGCTACACCTTC. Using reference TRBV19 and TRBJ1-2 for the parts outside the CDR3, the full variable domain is DGGITQSPKYLFRKEGQNVTLSCEQNLNHDAMYWYRQDPGQGLRLIYYSQIVNDFQKGDIAEGYSVSREKKESFPLTVTSAQKNPTAFYLCASSLGPGYTFGSGTRLTVV.

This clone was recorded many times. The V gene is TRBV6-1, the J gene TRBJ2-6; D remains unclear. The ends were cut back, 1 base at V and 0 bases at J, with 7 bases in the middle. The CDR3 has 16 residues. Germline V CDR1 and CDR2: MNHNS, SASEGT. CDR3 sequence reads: CASSEGPNSGANVLTF. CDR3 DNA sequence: TGTGCCAGCAGTGAAGGCCCGAACTCTGGGGCCAACGTCCTGACTTTC.

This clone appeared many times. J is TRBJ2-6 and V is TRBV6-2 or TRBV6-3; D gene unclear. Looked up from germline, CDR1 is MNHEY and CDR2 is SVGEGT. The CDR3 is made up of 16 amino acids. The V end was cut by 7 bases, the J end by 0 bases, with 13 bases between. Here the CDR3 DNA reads TGTGCCAGCAACCATCTGACGGCCTCTGGGGCCAACGTCCTGACTTTC. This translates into CASNHLTASGANVLTF.

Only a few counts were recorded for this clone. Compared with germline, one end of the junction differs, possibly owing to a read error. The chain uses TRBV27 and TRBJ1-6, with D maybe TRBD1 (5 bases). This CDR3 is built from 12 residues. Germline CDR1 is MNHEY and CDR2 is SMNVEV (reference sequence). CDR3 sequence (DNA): TGTGCCGGCAGCCAGGGAGTTTCACCCCTCCACTTT. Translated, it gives CAGSQGVSPLHF.

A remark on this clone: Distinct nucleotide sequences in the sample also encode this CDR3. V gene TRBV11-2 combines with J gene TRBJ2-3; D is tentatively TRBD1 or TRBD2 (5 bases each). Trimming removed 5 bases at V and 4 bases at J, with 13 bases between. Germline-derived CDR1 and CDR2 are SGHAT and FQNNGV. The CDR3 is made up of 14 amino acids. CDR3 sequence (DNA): TGTGCCAGCAGCCGGGACGTACCCGCAGATACGCAGTATTTT. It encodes CASSRDVPADTQYF.

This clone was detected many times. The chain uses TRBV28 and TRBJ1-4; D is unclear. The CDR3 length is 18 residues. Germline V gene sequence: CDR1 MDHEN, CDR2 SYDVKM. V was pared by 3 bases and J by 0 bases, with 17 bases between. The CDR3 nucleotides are TGTGCCAGCAGTTTCCCCTCGGGATCGATGGCAACTAATGAAAAACTGTTTTTT. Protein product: CASSFPSGSMATNEKLFF.

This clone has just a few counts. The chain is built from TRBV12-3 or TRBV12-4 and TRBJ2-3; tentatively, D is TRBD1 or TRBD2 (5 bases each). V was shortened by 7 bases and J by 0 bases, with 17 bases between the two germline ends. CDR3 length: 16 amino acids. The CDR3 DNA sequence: TGTGCCAGCACCTCATCCGGGGCAGGAAGCACAGATACGCAGTATTTT. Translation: CASTSSGAGSTDTQYF.

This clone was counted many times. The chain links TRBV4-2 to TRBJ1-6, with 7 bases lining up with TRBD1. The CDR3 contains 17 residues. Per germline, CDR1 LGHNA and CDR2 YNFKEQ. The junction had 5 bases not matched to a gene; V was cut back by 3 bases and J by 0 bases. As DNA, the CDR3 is TGTGCCAGCAGCCAGTGGACAGGAAGCTCCTATAATTCACCCCTCCACTTT. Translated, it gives CASSQWTGSSYNSPLHF.

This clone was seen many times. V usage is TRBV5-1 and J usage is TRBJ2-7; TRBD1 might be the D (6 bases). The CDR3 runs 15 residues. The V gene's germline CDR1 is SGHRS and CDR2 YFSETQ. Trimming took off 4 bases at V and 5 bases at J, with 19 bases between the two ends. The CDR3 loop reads CASSLGTFFPNEQYF. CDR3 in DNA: TGCGCCAGCAGCCTAGGGACATTCTTCCCCAACGAGCAGTACTTC.